The 10 T cell receptor beta chains below all came from one sample that was sequenced in a study of blood T cells in healthy people across ages. Then a second PCR, running roughly 7 to 11 cycles, was carried out with a sample-barcoded 5' primer and a J-beta primer mix. A single record per CDR3 protein comes from TCRdb applying MiXCR to the 5' RACE reads. The repertoire consists of about 800,000 distinct CDR3 sequences, with 20% to 25% occurring once and the leading ten covering approximately 3.7%. The data were also submitted as part of a second study, on T cells of mothers and their children.

Material for sequencing was blood. These receptor sequences come from a boy between 10 and 17 years old in good health.

This chain uses TRBV20-1 with TRBJ1-1; no clear D gene. CDR3 length: 13 residues. The germline gives CDR1 DFQATT, CDR2 SNEGSKA (reference sequence). The V end lost 6 bases, the J end lost 5 bases, and 16 bases lay between the germline ends. Written as DNA, the CDR3 is TGCAGTGCGGAGACGGGGATTGGGACTGAAGCTTTCTTT. It codes for CSAETGIGTEAFF.

The chain uses TRBV6-4 and TRBJ2-3; 8 bases match TRBD2. Trimming removed 6 bases from V and 2 bases from J; junction bases left unmatched: 1. The CDR3 has 13 residues. Germline CDR1 MRHNA, CDR2 SNTAGT. CDR3 nucleotide sequence: TGTGCCAGCAGCGGGGGGGCCACAGATACGCAGTATTTT. Translating gives CASSGGATDTQYF.

This clonotype was seen a few times. The chain uses TRBV27 and TRBJ1-2; D gene unclear. Trimming took off 5 bases at V and 3 bases at J, with 13 bases between the two ends. In germline, CDR1 is MNHEY, CDR2 SMNVEV (reference sequence). This CDR3 is 14 amino acids long. The CDR3 bases are TGTGCCAGCAGTGGTGGTGTAGGAGACTATGGCTACACCTTC. Its protein is CASSGGVGDYGYTF.

CDR3 in DNA: TGCGCCAGCAGCGAGGGACAGAGGCTCTCCTACGAGCAGTACTTC. The encoded protein is CASSEGQRLSYEQYF. The chain employs TRBV5-1 and TRBJ2-1; 7 nucleotides line up with TRBD1. The closer fit of TRBJ2-7 to the DNA end suggests the J call may be wrong. The CDR3 loop spans 15 amino acids. The germline V gene has CDR1 SGHRS and CDR2 YFSETQ.

In this sample, this clonotype turned up a few times. The chain recombines TRBV19 with TRBJ2-3; D remains unclear. The CDR3 extends over 14 amino acids. Germline V gene lookup returns CDR1 LNHDA and CDR2 SQIVND (reference sequence). V was trimmed by 7 bases and J by 0 bases, leaving 11 bases between them. The CDR3 DNA reads as TGTGCCAGTACCCCAGGTGGGAGCACAGATACGCAGTATTTT. Protein product: CASTPGGSTDTQYF.

V usage is TRBV9 and J usage is TRBJ2-7, with 15 bases that match TRBD2. V lost 3 bases and J lost 4; bases outside the gene matches: 2. The CDR3 totals 15 residues. Germline CDR1 SGDLS, CDR2 YYNGEE. CDR3 amino acids: CASSAGTSGRYEQYF. DNA of the CDR3: TGTGCCAGCAGCGCGGGGACTAGCGGGAGGTACGAGCAGTACTTC.

There are a few counts of this clonotype. The rearrangement joins TRBV9 to TRBJ1-2, with TRBD1 matching over 9 bases. The CDR3 is made up of 14 amino acids. The junction had 2 bases not matched to a gene; V was cut back by 2 bases and J by 3 bases. From germline, CDR1 is SGDLS and CDR2 YYNGEE. CDR3 amino acids: CASSVDRGDYGYTF. In nucleotides, the CDR3 is TGTGCCAGCAGCGTGGACAGGGGAGACTATGGCTACACCTTC.

The CDR3 bases are TGTGCCAGCGGGGGACTAGCGGGGGGTTTCACAGATACGCAGTATTTT. Amino acids: CASGGLAGGFTDTQYF. This chain joins TRBV2 and TRBJ2-3, with 15 positions matching TRBD2. Trimming at V came to 8 bases and at J to 2 bases, leaving 5 bases not matched to a gene. Germline V gene sequence: CDR1 SNHLY, CDR2 FYNNEI. The CDR3 spans 16 residues.

The chain joins TRBV6-2 or TRBV6-3 to TRBJ2-5; D remains ambiguous. This CDR3 spans 15 amino acids. Trimming took 5 bases from V and 3 from J, leaving 16 bases between them. Germline CDR1 is MNHEY and CDR2 is SVGEGT. DNA for the CDR3: TGTGCCAGCAGTCCCCTTGTGGCTATCGAAGAGACCCAGTACTTC. Translated, it gives CASSPLVAIEETQYF.

A few counts support this clonotype. The genes are TRBV5-6 and TRBJ2-1, with D possibly TRBD2 on 7 matching bases. The CDR3 covers 15 residues. CDR1 SGHDT and CDR2 YYEEEE come from the germline V gene. Deletions cut 3 bases from V and 5 bases from J, with 15 bases between. In DNA form, the CDR3 reads TGTGCCAGCAGCTGGGGGGGGGGCCCGGACAATGAGCAGTTCTTC. Its translation: CASSWGGGPDNEQFF. Supplemented by reference TRBV5-6 and TRBJ2-1, the full variable domain reads DAGVTQSPTHLIKTRGQQVTLRCSPKSGHDTVSWYQQALGQGPQFIFQYYEEEERQRGNFPDRFSGHQFPNYSSELNVNALLLGDSALYLCASSWGGGPDNEQFFGPGTRLTVL.